These 8 T cell receptor beta chains were all obtained from the same sample, sequenced in a study of blood T cell repertoires in COVID-19. Assay used: immunoSEQ multiplex PCR; TCRdb lists only in-frame clones, some missing. This repertoire shows 250,000 to 300,000 clones, 90% found once; its top ten account for 2.1%. Sequenced input: peripheral blood. Receptors originate from a woman in her sixties or seventies with COVID-19, enrolled during active disease.

The chain employs TRBV7-9 and TRBJ2-7, with 8 bases fitting TRBD1. The CDR3 length is 14 residues. The trim removed 6 bases at V and 2 bases at J, leaving 6 bases unmatched. In germline, CDR1 is SEHNR, CDR2 FQNEAQ (reference sequence). The CDR3 spells CASRTGTGPYEQYF. The CDR3 DNA is TGTGCCAGCAGGACCGGGACAGGTCCCTACGAGCAGTACTTC.

V is TRBV6-5 and J is TRBJ2-3, with 9 bases fitting TRBD1. The length of the CDR3 is 15 residues. V gave up 6 bases and J gave up 0 bases; unmatched junction bases: 4. CDR1 and CDR2 (germline): MNHEY, SVGAGI. The CDR3 reads CASRGQGPSTDTQYF. The CDR3 nucleotides are TGTGCCAGCAGGGGACAGGGTCCGAGCACAGATACGCAGTATTTT.

This chain links TRBV6-2 or TRBV6-3 with TRBJ2-7; 8 nucleotides align to TRBD1. Germline lookup yields CDR1 MNHEY and CDR2 SVGEGT. This CDR3 contains 14 residues. The trim removed 2 bases at V and 6 bases at J, leaving 6 bases unmatched. In DNA, the CDR3 is TGTGCCAGCAGTTACGGGTGGCAGGGGGCCGAGCAGTACTTC. Encoded protein: CASSYGWQGAEQYF.

This clone was recorded a few times. J is TRBJ2-7 and V is TRBV3-1 (or the pseudogene TRBV3-2), with a possible D match to TRBD1 (6 bases). V shed 1 base and J shed 2 bases, with 9 bases lying between them. The CDR3 has 14 residues. From germline, CDR1 is LGHDT and CDR2 YNNKEL (reference sequence). CDR3: CASSQVGGPYEQYF. CDR3 in DNA: TGTGCCAGCAGCCAAGTTGGGGGCCCCTACGAGCAGTACTTC.

The chain recombines TRBV27 with TRBJ2-5, with D perhaps TRBD1 (6 bases). Deletions cut 5 bases from V and 5 bases from J, with 12 bases between. The CDR3 is made up of 13 amino acids. In germline, CDR1 is MNHEY, CDR2 SMNVEV (reference sequence). The CDR3 DNA sequence: TGTGCCAGCAGTAATCAGGGGATGGAGACCCAGTACTTC. Its protein product is CASSNQGMETQYF.

The chain links TRBV29-1 to TRBJ1-1; 7 bases are shared with TRBD1. The trim removed 5 bases at V and 2 bases at J, leaving 5 bases unmatched. This CDR3 spans 13 amino acids. Germline CDR1 and CDR2: SQVTM and ANQGSEA. CDR3 nucleotide sequence: TGCAGCGTTATGGGACAGCTAAACACTGAAGCTTTCTTT. Amino acids: CSVMGQLNTEAFF.

V usage is TRBV7-9 and J usage is TRBJ2-6; tentatively, D is TRBD2 (6 bases). Between the trimmed V and J ends, which lost 11 bases and 0 bases, there was a span of 14 bases. Germline loops: CDR1 SEHNR, CDR2 FQNEAQ (reference sequence). The CDR3 totals 15 residues. This CDR3 is CAGGGFRSGANVLTF. As DNA, the CDR3 is TGTGCCGGAGGAGGGTTTCGCTCTGGGGCCAACGTCCTGACTTTC. Filled out from reference TRBV7-9 and TRBJ2-6, the complete variable domain reads DTGVSQNPRHKITKRGQNVTFRCDPISEHNRLYWYRQTLGQGPEFLTYFQNEAQLEKSRLLSDRFSAERPKGSFSTLEIQRTEQGDSAMYLCAGGGFRSGANVLTFGAGSRLTVL.

The chain links TRBV6-2 or TRBV6-3 to TRBJ1-1, with D perhaps TRBD1 (6 bases). V lost 4 bases and J 6 bases, leaving 18 bases between the germline ends. The CDR3 is made up of 15 amino acids. Germline CDR1 is MNHEY and CDR2 is SVGEGT. The CDR3 protein is CASSSGTWPVAEAFF. The CDR3 region has the DNA TGTGCCAGCAGTTCCGGGACATGGCCGGTTGCTGAAGCTTTCTTT.